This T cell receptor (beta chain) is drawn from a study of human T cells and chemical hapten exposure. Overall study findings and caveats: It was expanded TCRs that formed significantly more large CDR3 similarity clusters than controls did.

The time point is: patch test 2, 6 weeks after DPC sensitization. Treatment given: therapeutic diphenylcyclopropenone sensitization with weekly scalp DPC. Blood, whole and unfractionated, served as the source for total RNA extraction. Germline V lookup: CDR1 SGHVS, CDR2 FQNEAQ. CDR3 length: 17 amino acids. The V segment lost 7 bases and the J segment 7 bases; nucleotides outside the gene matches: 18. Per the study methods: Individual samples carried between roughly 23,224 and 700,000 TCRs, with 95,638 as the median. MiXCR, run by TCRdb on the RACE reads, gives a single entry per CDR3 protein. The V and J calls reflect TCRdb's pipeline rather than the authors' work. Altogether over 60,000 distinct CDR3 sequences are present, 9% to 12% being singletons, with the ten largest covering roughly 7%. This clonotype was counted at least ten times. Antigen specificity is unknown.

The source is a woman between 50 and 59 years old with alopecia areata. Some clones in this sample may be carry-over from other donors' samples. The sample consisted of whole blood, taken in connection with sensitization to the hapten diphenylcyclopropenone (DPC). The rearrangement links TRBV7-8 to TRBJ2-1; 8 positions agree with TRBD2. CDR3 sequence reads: CASTLAGYRTSRNEQFF. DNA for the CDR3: TGTGCCAGCACCCTAGCCGGGTACCGGACTAGCAGGAATGAGCAGTTCTTC.